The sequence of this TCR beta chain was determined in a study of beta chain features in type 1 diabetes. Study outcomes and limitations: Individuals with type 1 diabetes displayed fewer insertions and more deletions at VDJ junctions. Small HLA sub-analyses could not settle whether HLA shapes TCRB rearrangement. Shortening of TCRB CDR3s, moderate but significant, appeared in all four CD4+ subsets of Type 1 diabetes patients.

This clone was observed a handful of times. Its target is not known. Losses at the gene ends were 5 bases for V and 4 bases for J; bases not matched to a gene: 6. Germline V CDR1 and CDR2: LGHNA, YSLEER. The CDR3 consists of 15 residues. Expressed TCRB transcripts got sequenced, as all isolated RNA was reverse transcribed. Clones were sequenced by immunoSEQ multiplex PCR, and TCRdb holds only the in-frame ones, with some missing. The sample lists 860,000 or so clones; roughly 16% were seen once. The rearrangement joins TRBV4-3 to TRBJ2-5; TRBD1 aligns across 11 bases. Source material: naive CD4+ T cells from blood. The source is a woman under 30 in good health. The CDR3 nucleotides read TGCGCCAGCAGCGCCGGACAGGGGGCTTCAGAGACCCAGTACTTC. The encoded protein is CASSAGQGASETQYF.